A single sample gave rise to the 22 T cell receptor beta chains below, sequenced in a study of blood T cell repertoires in COVID-19. Assay used: immunoSEQ multiplex PCR; TCRdb lists only in-frame clones, some missing. This sample yields roughly 190,000 clones, of which roughly nine tenths are seen a single time; over 9.5% belongs to the top ten. The sequencing input was peripheral blood. Every receptor here comes from a woman aged 60-75 years with COVID-19, enrolled during active disease.

This rearrangement joins TRBV5-4 to TRBJ2-7; tentative D call: TRBD1 (6 bases). The germline gives CDR1 SGHNT, CDR2 YYREEE (reference sequence). The CDR3 runs to 15 residues. Trimming removed 1 base from V and 3 bases from J, with 14 bases in between. The CDR3: CASSLQGTANYEQYF. CDR3 bases: TGTGCCAGCAGCTTGCAGGGGACGGCAAACTACGAGCAGTACTTC.

The chain carries TRBV19 and TRBJ2-1, with 10 bases identical to TRBD2. Per the germline V gene, CDR1 is LNHDA and CDR2 is SQIVND (reference sequence). Germline trimming cut 8 bases from V and 5 bases from J; bases unmatched to any gene: 6. The CDR3 length is 14 residues. The CDR3 DNA reads TGTGCCAGTCATTCCGGACTAGCGGACAATGAGCAGTTCTTC. This codes for CASHSGLADNEQFF.

The count of this clone is one. The chain couples TRBV24-1 to TRBJ2-1, with 7 bases matching TRBD2. Per the germline V gene, CDR1 is KGHDR and CDR2 is SFDVKD. V shed 1 base, J shed 6 bases, and the junction held 8 bases outside the gene matches. This CDR3 has 16 amino acids. CDR3 sequence reads: CATSDFKREQRNEQFF. The CDR3 DNA reads TGTGCCACCAGTGATTTCAAGCGGGAACAACGCAATGAGCAGTTCTTC.

V usage is TRBV7-2 and J usage is TRBJ2-7; no firm D call. V shed 0 bases and J shed 2 bases, with 8 bases lying between them. Germline V CDR1 and CDR2: SGHTA, FQGNSA. The CDR3 extends over 14 amino acids. CDR3 sequence: CASSLAQRTYEQYF. Here the CDR3 DNA reads TGTGCCAGCAGCTTAGCCCAGCGCACCTACGAGCAGTACTTC.

The V gene is TRBV7-3, the J gene TRBJ2-1; possible D gene TRBD2, 6 bases. CDR1 SGHTA and CDR2 FQGTGA come from the germline V gene. Trimming took 5 bases from V and 0 from J, leaving 14 bases between them. The CDR3 has 16 amino acids. The DNA for the CDR3 is TGTGCCAGCAGCCCAAACCCGGGAGCCTCCTACAATGAGCAGTTCTTC. Protein sequence: CASSPNPGASYNEQFF. The full variable domain, rest sourced from reference TRBV7-3 and TRBJ2-1, is GAGVSQTPSNKVTEKGKYVELRCDPISGHTALYWYRQSLGQGPEFLIYFQGTGAADDSGLPNDRFFAVRPEGSVSTLKIQRTERGDSAVYLCASSPNPGASYNEQFFGPGTRLTVL.

CDR3 in DNA: TGTGCCAGCAGCTTAAGAGGGTGGACAGAAAATTCACCCCTCCACTTT. Protein: CASSLRGWTENSPLHF. The V gene is TRBV7-3, the J gene TRBJ1-6; D is possibly TRBD1 (6 bases). The CDR3 has 16 residues. V was trimmed by 1 base and J by 7 bases, leaving 14 bases between them. Germline V CDR1 and CDR2: SGHTA, FQGTGA. The entire variable domain, with the rest obtained from reference TRBV7-3 and TRBJ1-6, is as follows: GAGVSQTPSNKVTEKGKYVELRCDPISGHTALYWYRQSLGQGPEFLIYFQGTGAADDSGLPNDRFFAVRPEGSVSTLKIQRTERGDSAVYLCASSLRGWTENSPLHFGNGTRLTVT.

The chain is built from TRBV6-5 and TRBJ2-1, with 7 bases fitting TRBD2. CDR1 and CDR2 from the germline V gene are MNHEY and SVGAGI. V lost 8 bases and J lost 9; bases outside the gene matches: 16. This CDR3 region has 15 residues. The CDR3 region has the DNA TGTGCCAGCGGGGGAGCGGGGCTGTGGGGGAGTGAGCAGTTCTTC. It specifies CASGGAGLWGSEQFF.

This chain connects TRBV4-1 to TRBJ2-2; TRBD2 matches at 8 bases. CDR1 and CDR2 (germline): MGHRA, YSYEKL. This CDR3 spans 17 amino acids. The V and J ends lost 0 bases and 4 bases, in that order; junction bases with no gene match: 7. The CDR3 sequence: CASSQEETGRATGELFF. The CDR3 DNA is TGCGCCAGCAGCCAAGAGGAAACCGGGAGGGCCACCGGGGAGCTGTTTTTT.

V usage is TRBV30 and J usage is TRBJ1-4; maybe TRBD1 (5 bases). Looked up from germline, CDR1 is GTSNPN and CDR2 is SVGIG (reference sequence). The CDR3 loop spans 12 amino acids. Trimming removed 4 bases at V and 7 bases at J, with 10 bases between. The CDR3 bases are TGTGCCTGGAAGGGGCAATCTGAAAAACTGTTTTTT. Amino acid sequence: CAWKGQSEKLFF.

This clone showed up just once. The rearrangement uses TRBV29-1 and TRBJ2-3; D is unresolved. This CDR3 is 13 amino acids long. Germline values: CDR1 SQVTM, CDR2 ANQGSEA. V gave up 4 bases and J gave up 2 bases, with 10 bases separating them. CDR3 DNA: TGCAGCGTTGTTGGGCTTTACACAGATACGCAGTATTTT. Its translation is CSVVGLYTDTQYF.

The J gene is TRBJ1-3, the V gene TRBV3-1 (or the pseudogene TRBV3-2); TRBD1 might be the D (5 bases). The germline V and J ends were trimmed by 4 bases and 2 bases, with 9 bases remaining between them. The CDR3 is made up of 14 amino acids. The germline CDR1 and CDR2 sequences are LGHDT and YNNKEL (reference sequence). The CDR3 region is CASSRGVPGNTIYF. CDR3 bases: TGTGCCAGCAGCCGGGGGGTCCCTGGAAACACCATATATTTT.

The gene calls are TRBV2 and TRBJ2-7, with a weak D call TRBD2 (6 bases). The V end was cut by 7 bases, the J end by 3 bases, with 16 bases between. Germline CDR1 and CDR2: SNHLY and FYNNEI. The CDR3 has 14 amino acids. CDR3 region: CASTRDLGLYEQYF. For the CDR3, the DNA is TGTGCCAGCACCCGGGACTTAGGTCTCTACGAGCAGTACTTC.

This sequence joins TRBV3-1 (or the pseudogene TRBV3-2) and TRBJ2-5, with 7 bases aligning to TRBD2. This CDR3 comprises 15 residues. Trimming cost V 4 bases and J 2 bases; bases outside gene matches: 7. Germline V CDR1 and CDR2: LGHDT, YNNKEL (reference sequence). This CDR3 reads CASSLWGREQETQYF. The CDR3 DNA follows: TGTGCCAGCAGCCTTTGGGGGAGGGAGCAAGAGACCCAGTACTTC.

The chain has TRBV12-1 and TRBJ1-2; TRBD1 was called by the table and not checked on the DNA. TRBV12-1 is listed as a pseudogene. This CDR3 comprises 15 residues. The DNA of the CDR3 is TGTGCCAGCAGCGGGTGGACAGGAAATAACTATGGCTACACCTTC. Residues: CASSGWTGNNYGYTF.

The chain couples TRBV11-2 to TRBJ1-5; D gene unclear. Germline CDR1 is SGHAT and CDR2 is FQNNGV. V lost 0 bases and J lost 3, with 9 bases in between. The CDR3 extends over 15 amino acids. CDR3 residues: CASSLDPNSNQPQHF. CDR3 DNA: TGTGCCAGCAGCTTAGATCCAAATTCCAATCAGCCCCAGCATTTT.

The chain uses TRBV10-3 and TRBJ2-1; the match to TRBD2 covers 13 bases. The CDR3 contains 14 residues. The germline V gene has CDR1 ENHRY and CDR2 SYGVKD. V shed 7 bases, J shed 5 bases, and the junction held 2 bases outside the gene matches. CDR3 coding DNA: TGTGCCATCAAGGGACTAGCGGGAAACAATGAGCAGTTCTTC. Translation gives CAIKGLAGNNEQFF.

The chain is built from TRBV11-2 and TRBJ1-1; D is uncertain. V lost 4 bases, J lost 1 base, and 13 bases lay in between. Looked up from germline, CDR1 is SGHAT and CDR2 is FQNNGV. This CDR3 has 15 residues. In DNA form, the CDR3 reads TGTGCCAGCAGCTACGGTGGGCAGCAGAACACTGAAGCTTTCTTT. Protein: CASSYGGQQNTEAFF.

A single count supports this clone. The chain carries TRBV6-4 and TRBJ2-1; weak D call: TRBD2 (5 bases). V lost 4 bases and J lost 0, with 7 bases in between. The CDR3 totals 14 residues. Germline V gives CDR1 MRHNA, CDR2 SNTAGT. The CDR3 DNA reads as TGTGCCAGCAGTGCAGACTACTCCTACAATGAGCAGTTCTTC. Translated: CASSADYSYNEQFF.

The chain carries TRBV6-6 and TRBJ1-2, with 8 bases that match TRBD1. The CDR3 sequence is 16 residues long. V gave up 6 bases and J gave up 0 bases; unmatched junction bases: 9. Germline V lookup: CDR1 MNHNY, CDR2 SVGAGI (reference sequence). The CDR3 DNA follows: TGTGCCAGCAGCTCAAGGGGGACAGGAGCTAACTATGGCTACACCTTC. Amino acids: CASSSRGTGANYGYTF.

On this clone itself: The same CDR3 can be traced to other DNA sequences in this sample. The chain uses TRBV5-1 and TRBJ2-6; 8 bases line up with TRBD1. V gave up 9 bases and J gave up 3 bases; unmatched junction bases: 8. Germline assignment: CDR1 SGHRS and CDR2 YFSETQ. The CDR3 totals 15 residues. CDR3 loop: CATGQGSFGANVLTF. In nucleotides, the CDR3 is TGCGCCACTGGACAGGGAAGCTTTGGGGCCAACGTCCTGACTTTC. Using reference TRBV5-1 and TRBJ2-6 for the parts outside the CDR3, the full variable domain is KAGVTQTPRYLIKTRGQQVTLSCSPISGHRSVSWYQQTPGQGLQFLFEYFSETQRNKGNFPGRFSGRQFSNSRSEMNVSTLELGDSALYLCATGQGSFGANVLTFGAGSRLTVL.

The chain carries TRBV4-1 and TRBJ2-3; 7 bases fit TRBD2. CDR3 size: 15 residues. CDR1 MGHRA and CDR2 YSYEKL come from the germline V gene. Losses at the gene ends were 1 base for V and 4 bases for J; bases not matched to a gene: 5. In DNA form, the CDR3 reads TGCGCCAGCAGCCAAGGCGGGAGATCCGCAGATACGCAGTATTTT. Its protein is CASSQGGRSADTQYF.

This chain connects TRBV3-1 (or the pseudogene TRBV3-2) to TRBJ1-3; a possible D gene is TRBD1 (6 bases). The germline V gene encodes CDR1 LGHDT and CDR2 YNNKEL (reference sequence). Deletions cut 0 bases from V and 0 bases from J, with 9 bases between. This CDR3 has 16 residues. CDR3 in amino acids: CASSQDDRFSGNTIYF. The DNA for the CDR3 is TGTGCCAGCAGCCAAGACGACAGGTTCTCTGGAAACACCATATATTTT.